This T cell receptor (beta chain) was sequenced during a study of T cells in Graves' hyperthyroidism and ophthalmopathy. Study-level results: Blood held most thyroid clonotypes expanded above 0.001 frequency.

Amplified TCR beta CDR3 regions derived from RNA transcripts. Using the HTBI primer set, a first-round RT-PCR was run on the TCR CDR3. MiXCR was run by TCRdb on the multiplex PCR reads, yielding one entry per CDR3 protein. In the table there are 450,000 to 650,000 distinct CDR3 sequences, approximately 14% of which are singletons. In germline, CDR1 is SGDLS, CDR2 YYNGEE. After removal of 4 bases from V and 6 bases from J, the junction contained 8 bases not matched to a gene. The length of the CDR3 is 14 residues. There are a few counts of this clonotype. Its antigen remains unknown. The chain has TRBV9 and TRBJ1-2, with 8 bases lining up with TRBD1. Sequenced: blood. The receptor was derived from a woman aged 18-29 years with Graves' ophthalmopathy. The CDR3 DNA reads TGTGCCAGCAGCTCACCAGGACAGGGTAATGGCTACACCTTC. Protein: CASSSPGQGNGYTF.